The T cell receptor beta chain described here comes from a study of chemoradiotherapy in HPV16-positive cancers. Using immunoSEQ multiplex PCR, the repertoire was profiled, and TCRdb retains in-frame clones only, with some absent. The profile covers tens of thousands of clones, with roughly 84% appearing a single time and about 4.5% taken by the ten largest. The CDR3 has 16 amino acids. Germline V lookup: CDR1 SGHTA, CDR2 FQGNSA. V was trimmed by 5 bases and J by 5 bases, leaving 18 bases between them. V usage is TRBV7-2 and J usage is TRBJ2-2; unclear D gene. The specimen was blood, collected from a patient who underwent chemoradiotherapy. This TCR came from a human donor with HPV-associated anogenital cancer. CDR3 sequence reads: CASSEEGSRVTGELFF. CDR3 nucleotide sequence: TGTGCCAGCAGCGAAGAAGGATCAAGGGTAACCGGGGAGCTGTTTTTT.